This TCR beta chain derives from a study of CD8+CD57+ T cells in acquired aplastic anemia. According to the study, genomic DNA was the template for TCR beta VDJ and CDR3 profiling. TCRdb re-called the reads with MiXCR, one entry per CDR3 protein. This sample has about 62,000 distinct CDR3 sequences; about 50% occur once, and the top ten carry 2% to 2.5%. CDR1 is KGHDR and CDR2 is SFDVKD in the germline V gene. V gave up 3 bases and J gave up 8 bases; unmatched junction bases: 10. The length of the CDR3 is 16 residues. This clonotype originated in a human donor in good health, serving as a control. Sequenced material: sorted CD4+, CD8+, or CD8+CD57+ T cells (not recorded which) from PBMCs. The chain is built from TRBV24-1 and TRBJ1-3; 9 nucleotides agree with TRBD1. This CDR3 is CATSDTGQGSGYTIYF. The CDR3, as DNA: TGTGCCACCAGTGATACGGGACAGGGAAGTGGCTACACCATATATTTT.